Detailed here is one TCR beta chain. Its specificity is unknown. This CDR3 contains 13 residues. Trimming took 5 bases from V and 10 from J; bases not matched to a gene: 11. TCRdb keeps only in-frame clones here, not all; method: immunoSEQ multiplex PCR. This repertoire shows about 350,000 clones, around 89% found once; its top ten account for around 5%. The source of the sample is a study of Ad26.COV2.S vaccination and SARS-CoV-2 variants. Study-wide results and limits: Possible underestimation of total T cell responses by the TCR breadth and depth analyses was noted.

As to treatment: roughly 18 received Ad26.COV2.S at low or high dose, single or two shots; about 5 received placebo; per-sample allocation not given. After the first vaccine or placebo injection, samples were drawn on day 63. Material: peripheral blood, obtained in a trial of Ad26.COV2.S vaccine versus placebo. The TCR comes from a person between 18 and 59 years old who received the Ad26.COV2.S COVID-19 vaccine or a placebo. V gene TRBV12-3 or TRBV12-4 combines with J gene TRBJ2-7, with 7 bases lining up with TRBD2. CDR3 residues: CASSLVASGAQYF. The CDR3 bases are TGTGCCAGCAGTCTCGTGGCTAGCGGAGCCCAGTACTTC.